This is a list of T cell receptor beta chains from one sample in a study of identical twins. TCRdb re-called the 5' RACE reads with MiXCR, one entry per CDR3 protein. The sample shows a few hundred thousand distinct CDR3 sequences, roughly 8.6% of them seen only once. The data were also submitted as part of a second study, on yellow fever vaccine responses in identical twins.

The sequenced sample was memory (CD45RO+) T cells sorted from blood. Receptor source: a young woman in good health. CDR3s include the opening cysteine and the closing phenylalanine or tryptophan. The D gene is left open where the match is weak. Size is stated for part of the rows, as once, few or many counts, or as a class when the clone is expanded.

V	size	D	J	DNA	CDR3
TRBV6-1	-	-	TRBJ2-2	TGTGCCAGCAGTCAGAGCATGGACACCGGGGAGCTGTTTTTT	CASSQSMDTGELFF
TRBV19	few	-	TRBJ2-7	TGTGCCAGTAGTATCAAGCGGACTCTTCTTCCCTACGAGCAGTACTTC	CASSIKRTLLPYEQYF
TRBV6-1	-	-	TRBJ2-7	TGTGCCAGCAGACATCGCGACAGCCTTAACTACGAGCAGTACTTC	CASRHRDSLNYEQYF
TRBV25-1	many	TRBD1	TRBJ1-1	TGTGCCAGCAGAGCCGGGACAGCGAACACTGAAGCTTTCTTT	CASRAGTANTEAFF
TRBV10-3	few	-	TRBJ1-1	TGTGCCATCAGTGCCGGCAGGGAGGGCACTGAAGCTTTCTTT	CAISAGREGTEAFF
TRBV5-1	many	-	TRBJ2-3	TGCGCCAGCGGGGTTCAGGTGGCGCAGTATTTT	CASGVQVAQYF
TRBV25-1	few	TRBD2	TRBJ2-1	TGTGCCAGCGATCACTCGGGACTAGCGGGGTCCAACTCCTACAATGAGCAGTTCTTC	CASDHSGLAGSNSYNEQFF
TRBV29-1	few	-	TRBJ2-5	TGCAGCGTGGCGACAGGCCAAGAGACCCAGTACTTC	CSVATGQETQYF
TRBV11-2	-	-	TRBJ2-7	TGTGCCAGCAGCCAACCCGGGACAAGGAACCCACTATCGAATGTCGAGCAGTACTTC	CASSQPGTRNPLSNVEQYF
TRBV5-6	many	-	TRBJ2-2	TGTGCCAGCAGCCGAGTGCCCCAGGGTGGTAGCACCGGGGAGCTGTTTTTT	CASSRVPQGGSTGELFF
TRBV10-3	-	-	TRBJ1-6	TGTGCCATCACCTCTAGTAGCAATTCACCCCTCCACTTT	CAITSSSNSPLHF
TRBV2	few	TRBD1	TRBJ2-1	TGTGCCAGCAGTGCGTTTAAAGGACAGGGGGGCTACAATGAGCAGTTCTTC	CASSAFKGQGGYNEQFF
TRBV29-1	many	TRBD2	TRBJ2-7	TGCAGCGTTGGTTTGCCTAGCGGGATCTACGAGCAGTACTTC	CSVGLPSGIYEQYF
TRBV24-1	many	-	TRBJ2-6	TGTGCCACCAGTGATGGAGGCCACTCTGGGGCCAACGTCCTGACTTTC	CATSDGGHSGANVLTF
TRBV11-2	many	-	TRBJ1-1	TGTGCCAGCAGCTTAGATCAGGGTCCGAACACTGAAGCTTTCTTT	CASSLDQGPNTEAFF
TRBV10-3	few	TRBD2	TRBJ2-1	TGTGCCATCAGTGGAGTTACTAGCGGAAGCAATGAGCAGTTCTTC	CAISGVTSGSNEQFF
TRBV5-4	-	TRBD1	TRBJ1-4	TGTGCCAGCAGCCGGAGGGGGCCCAATGAAAAACTGTTTTTT	CASSRRGPNEKLFF
TRBV5-1	few	-	TRBJ2-3	TGCGCCAGCAGTGGGGTCGCTAGCGCAACAGATACGCAGTATTTT	CASSGVASATDTQYF
TRBV7-8	many	TRBD2	TRBJ2-1	TGTGCCAGCAGCTCCCGTACTAGCGCGGGTGAGCAGTTCTTC	CASSSRTSAGEQFF
TRBV7-9	many	-	TRBJ1-1	TGTGCCAGCAGCCCCGGGATAATGAACACTGAAGCTTTCTTT	CASSPGIMNTEAFF
TRBV5-6	-	-	TRBJ1-1	TGTGCCAGCAGCCTGGGGGCTGAAGCTTTCTTT	CASSLGAEAFF
TRBV4-2	many	TRBD2	TRBJ2-2	TGTGCCAGCAGCCAAGAATGGAGTAGCGGGAGTTTTACCGGGGAGCTGTTTTTT	CASSQEWSSGSFTGELFF
TRBV29-1	-	-	TRBJ2-3	TGCAGCGTGGGCCGAACAGGGACAGATACGCAGTATTTT	CSVGRTGTDTQYF
TRBV20-1	few	TRBD1	TRBJ1-6	TGCAGTGCAAGGACAGGGAGTAAGGATTCACCCCTCCACTTT	CSARTGSKDSPLHF
TRBV5-1	many	-	TRBJ2-3	TGCGCCAGCAGCTATAAGGGAGAGAGTTCGGATACGCAGTATTTT	CASSYKGESSDTQYF
TRBV19	many	-	TRBJ1-2	TGTGCCAGTCGAACAGGCCAGTCTAACTATGGCTACACCTTC	CASRTGQSNYGYTF
TRBV11-2	many	TRBD2	TRBJ2-3	TGTGCCAGCAGCTCGGACGGGGGGATCACAGATACGCAGTATTTT	CASSSDGGITDTQYF
TRBV12-3/TRBV12-4	many	-	TRBJ2-5	TGTGCCAGCAGTTTAAACGGGGAGACCCAGTACTTC	CASSLNGETQYF
TRBV10-3	few	TRBD2	TRBJ2-5	TGTGCCGTAAGCGGGGGGCGAGAGACCCAGTACTTC	CAVSGGRETQYF
TRBV7-9	many	-	TRBJ1-1	TGTGCCAGCACTCTACGTGGGGGCACTGAAGCTTTCTTT	CASTLRGGTEAFF
TRBV28	many	TRBD2	TRBJ2-1	TGTGCCAGCAGTCGGGGTAGCGGGGTATTTGAGCAGTTCTTC	CASSRGSGVFEQFF
TRBV9	-	TRBD2	TRBJ2-3	TGTGCCAGCACCCGTAGCGGGGGAGGAACCACAGATACGCAGTATTTT	CASTRSGGGTTDTQYF
TRBV20-1	few	-	TRBJ2-1	TGCAGTGCAACATCGGGGGGCCTCGGGGGACCAAACAATGAGCAGTTCTTC	CSATSGGLGGPNNEQFF
TRBV10-3	many	TRBD1	TRBJ2-7	TGTGCCATCAGTGAGTCGGGACAGGGCTACGAGCAGTACTTC	CAISESGQGYEQYF
TRBV20-1	-	-	TRBJ2-1	TGCAGTGCTAGAAGAGGCCAACGATACAATGAGCAGTTCTTC	CSARRGQRYNEQFF
TRBV3-1	few	-	TRBJ1-2	TGTGCCAGCAGCCAGGTAGAAGCTAACTATGGCTACACCTTC	CASSQVEANYGYTF
TRBV6-1	-	TRBD1	TRBJ2-1	TGTGCCAGCAGAGGGACAGGGTCAGCCAATGAGCAGTTCTTC	CASRGTGSANEQFF
TRBV7-9	many	-	TRBJ1-1	TGTGCCAGCAGCCCCAGACAGGCAGGGGCTGAAGCTTTCTTT	CASSPRQAGAEAFF
TRBV24-1	-	-	TRBJ1-5	TGTGCCACCAGTGCCGCCGGGGGTCAGCCCCAGCATTTT	CATSAAGGQPQHF
TRBV10-1	many	TRBD1	TRBJ2-7	TGCGCCAGCAGTGATCCGGGACAGCCCTACGAGCAGTACTTC	CASSDPGQPYEQYF
TRBV7-8	many	TRBD2	TRBJ2-1	TGTGCCAGCAGCGCCCTTAAGGGGGGTAGCGGGAGTGAGCAGTTCTTC	CASSALKGGSGSEQFF
TRBV12-3/TRBV12-4	many	-	TRBJ2-5	TGTGCCAGCGGAAGGGGGTCCCGTGGGGAGACCCAGTACTTC	CASGRGSRGETQYF
TRBV20-1	many	TRBD1	TRBJ2-1	TGCAGTGCTAGCCCGGACAGGGGGATCAATGAGCAGTTCTTC	CSASPDRGINEQFF
TRBV15	many	-	TRBJ1-5	TGTGCCACCAGCAGAGAGTCGGATCAGCCCCAGCATTTT	CATSRESDQPQHF
TRBV10-3	many	-	TRBJ1-5	TGTGCCATCAGTGATTTTCTTCAGCCCCAGCATTTT	CAISDFLQPQHF
TRBV2	many	-	TRBJ1-1	TGTGCCAGCAGGAGACAGACGAACACTGAAGCTTTCTTT	CASRRQTNTEAFF